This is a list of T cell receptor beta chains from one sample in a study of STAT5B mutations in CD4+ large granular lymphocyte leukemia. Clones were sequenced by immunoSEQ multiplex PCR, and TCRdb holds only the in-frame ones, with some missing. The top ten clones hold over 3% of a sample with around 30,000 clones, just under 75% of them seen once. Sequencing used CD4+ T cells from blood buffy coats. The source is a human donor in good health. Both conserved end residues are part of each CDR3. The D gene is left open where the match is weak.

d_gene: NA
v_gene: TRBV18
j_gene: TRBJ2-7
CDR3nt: TGTGCCAGCTCACCGCTTTCTCCAGGTTGGGAGCAGTACTTC
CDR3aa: CASSPLSPGWEQYF

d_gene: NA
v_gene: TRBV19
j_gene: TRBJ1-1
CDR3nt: TGTGCCAGTAGTATGCAGGGGAGTACTAACACTGAAGCTTTCTTT
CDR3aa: CASSMQGSTNTEAFF

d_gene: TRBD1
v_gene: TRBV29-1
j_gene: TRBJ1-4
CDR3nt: TGCAGCGTTGCACTCGACAGGGACCGAAGAGAAAAACTGTTTTTT
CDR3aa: CSVALDRDRREKLFF

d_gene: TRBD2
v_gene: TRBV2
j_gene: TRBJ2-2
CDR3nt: TGTGCCAGCAGTGAAGTCGCTAGCGGGAGACCGAACACCGGGGAGCTGTTTTTT
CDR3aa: CASSEVASGRPNTGELFF

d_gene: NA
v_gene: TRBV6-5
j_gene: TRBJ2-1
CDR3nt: TGTGCCAGCAGCATGAGACTCTCCTACAATGAGCAGTTCTTC
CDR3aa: CASSMRLSYNEQFF

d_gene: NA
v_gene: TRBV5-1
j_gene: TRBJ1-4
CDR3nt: TGCGCCAGCAGCTGGACAGCAACTAATGAAAAACTGTTTTTT
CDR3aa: CASSWTATNEKLFF

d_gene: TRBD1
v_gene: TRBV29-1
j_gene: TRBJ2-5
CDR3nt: TGCAGCGTTGAAAAGGGTGCAGGGGACAGAGAGCAGTACTTC
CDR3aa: CSVEKGAGDREQYF

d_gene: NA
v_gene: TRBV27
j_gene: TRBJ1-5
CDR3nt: TGTGCCAGCAGGGGGCAGGGAAACAATCAGCCCCAGCATTTT
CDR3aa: CASRGQGNNQPQHF

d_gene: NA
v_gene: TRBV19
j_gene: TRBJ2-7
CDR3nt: TGTGCCAGTAGGATATCCTCCCGGGGTCTCTACGAGCAGTACTTC
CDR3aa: CASRISSRGLYEQYF

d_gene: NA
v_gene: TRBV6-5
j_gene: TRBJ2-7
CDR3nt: TGTGCCAGCAGCGTAACATGGGACAATCTTAGGTACTTC
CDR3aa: CASSVTWDNLRYF